The 29 T cell receptor beta chains below all came from one sample that was sequenced in a study of regulatory T cells in long-lasting Graves disease. Investigators prepared the TCR beta libraries by applying iRepertoire HTBI primers and Arm-PCR of CDR3 regions. TCRdb independently ran MiXCR on the multiplex PCR reads; one entry per CDR3 protein. The sample has roughly 420,000 distinct CDR3 sequences, approximately 16% seen once. Time point: newly diagnosed GD, antithyroid drugs for less than 3 months. RNA from PBMCs was the source of the TCR library. These same data were also listed under a study on T cells in Graves' hyperthyroidism and ophthalmopathy.

The specimen was peripheral blood mononuclear cells (PBMCs), collected at new diagnosis, from a patient treated with antithyroid drugs. These TCRs come from a woman between 18 and 29 years old with Graves disease.

The chain couples TRBV2 to TRBJ1-1, with D perhaps TRBD1 (6 bases). V shed 7 bases and J shed 3 bases, with 12 bases lying between them. CDR3 length: 13 residues. Germline CDR1 SNHLY, CDR2 FYNNEI. DNA of the CDR3: TGTGCCAGCAAAGGGGGGAGGGACACTGAAGCTTTCTTT. This encodes CASKGGRDTEAFF.

There are many counts of this clonotype. The CDR3 region has the DNA TGCAGTGGGGCCATGGATAATACGCAGTATTTT. As protein: CSGAMDNTQYF. V and J are TRBV20-1 and TRBJ2-3; D gene unclear. CDR3 length equals 11 residues. V lost 7 bases and J 7 bases, leaving 12 bases between the germline ends. Germline assignment: CDR1 DFQATT and CDR2 SNEGSKA (reference sequence).

This clonotype came up many times. CDR3 bases: TGTGCCAGCAGTTTGTGGACGGAGAATGAAAAACTGTTTTTT. Translated, it gives CASSLWTENEKLFF. This chain joins TRBV28 and TRBJ1-4; D not certain. The CDR3 runs 14 residues. V shed 3 bases and J shed 5 bases, with 10 bases lying between them. Germline V CDR1 and CDR2: MDHEN, SYDVKM.

The chain carries TRBV6-4 and TRBJ2-1, with D perhaps TRBD1 (5 bases). This CDR3 has 16 residues. The V gene lost 2 bases and the J gene lost 1 base, with 12 bases spanning the gap. CDR1 and CDR2 (germline): MRHNA, SNTAGT. CDR3 nucleotides: TGTGCCAGCAGTGACGGGGCAGGGCAGTCCTACAATGAGCAGTTCTTC. Translation: CASSDGAGQSYNEQFF.

This clonotype was found a few times. The V and J genes are TRBV7-9 and TRBJ2-7, with 7 positions matching TRBD1. Trimming cost V 5 bases and J 2 bases; bases outside gene matches: 6. Germline V gene data show CDR1 as SEHNR and CDR2 as FQNEAQ (reference sequence). The CDR3 has 14 residues. The CDR3 loop reads CASSRRDRTYEQYF. The DNA for the CDR3 is TGTGCCAGCAGCCGCCGGGACAGAACCTACGAGCAGTACTTC.

The rearrangement links TRBV30 to TRBJ2-6; no clear D. Trimming cost V 2 bases and J 2 bases, with 4 bases left between them. Germline-derived CDR1 and CDR2 are GTSNPN and SVGIG (reference sequence). There are 13 residues in the CDR3. The chain's CDR3 is CAWSLTGANVLTF. DNA of the CDR3: TGTGCCTGGAGTCTAACTGGGGCCAACGTCCTGACTTTC.

This clonotype was seen repeatedly, ten times or more. The J gene is TRBJ2-1, the V gene TRBV28; D possibly corresponds to TRBD1 (5 bases). The germline V gene encodes CDR1 MDHEN and CDR2 SYDVKM. V lost 2 bases and J lost 6, with 8 bases in between. This CDR3 has 13 residues. CDR3 in DNA: TGTGCCAGCAGTTTAGCAGGGATCAATGAGCAGTTCTTC. Protein sequence: CASSLAGINEQFF.

V gene TRBV7-2 combines with J gene TRBJ1-2; 7 bases match TRBD1. The length of the CDR3 is 14 residues. V shed 4 bases, J shed 7 bases, and the junction held 9 bases outside the gene matches. CDR1 and CDR2 from the germline V gene are SGHTA and FQGNSA. CDR3 sequence: CASSSTGERGGYTF. The CDR3 region has the DNA TGTGCCAGCAGCTCAACAGGGGAGCGGGGTGGCTACACCTTC.

This sequence joins TRBV18 and TRBJ2-2; possibly TRBD1 for D (6 bases). This CDR3 contains 15 residues. The V and J ends lost 2 bases and 5 bases respectively, with 12 bases between them. CDR1 and CDR2 from the germline V gene are KGHSH and LQKENI. The CDR3: CASSPIKGGTGELFF. Written as DNA, the CDR3 is TGTGCCAGCTCACCAATTAAAGGGGGAACCGGGGAGCTGTTTTTT.

There are many counts of this clonotype. The CDR3 DNA reads TGTGCCAGCAGAGCCGTGGTTATGGGTGGAGGAACTGAAGCTTTCTTT. This gives the protein CASRAVVMGGGTEAFF. The chain has TRBV6-1 and TRBJ1-1; no definite D call. V dropped 6 bases and J dropped 5 bases, with 22 bases sitting between them. The CDR3 contains 16 residues. In germline, CDR1 is MNHNS, CDR2 SASEGT.

In its sample, this clonotype was seen many times. The CDR3 coding sequence is TGTGCCAGCAGCCCAGGGGGGGGACTAGCGAGAGCCTACGAGCAGTACTTC. Amino acids: CASSPGGGLARAYEQYF. The chain has TRBV7-9 and TRBJ2-7; 10 bases line up with TRBD2. Germline V gives CDR1 SEHNR, CDR2 FQNEAQ (reference sequence). This CDR3 is built from 17 residues. With V trimmed by 5 bases and J by 2 bases, 12 bases remained unmatched.

This clonotype was seen a handful of times. J is TRBJ1-3 and V is TRBV6-1; 9 positions agree with TRBD1. In germline, CDR1 is MNHNS, CDR2 SASEGT. This CDR3 has 14 amino acids. V dropped 6 bases and J dropped 4; count of bases not matched to a gene: 4. CDR3 in amino acids: CASRRTGDGNTIYF. The CDR3 DNA reads as TGTGCCAGCAGGCGGACAGGGGACGGAAACACCATATATTTT.

V usage is TRBV7-2 and J usage is TRBJ1-2; 10 bases align to TRBD1. Germline CDR1 and CDR2: SGHTA and FQGNSA. After removal of 5 bases from V and 6 bases from J, the junction contained 12 bases not matched to a gene. The CDR3 covers 16 residues. The CDR3 region is CASSLNMPGTGDGYTF. CDR3 DNA sequence: TGTGCCAGCAGCCTCAACATGCCCGGGACAGGGGATGGCTACACCTTC.

This clonotype was seen at least ten times. This chain connects TRBV20-1 to TRBJ2-4, with a tentative D call TRBD2 (6 bases). Per germline, CDR1 DFQATT and CDR2 SNEGSKA (reference sequence). CDR3 length: 13 amino acids. Between the trimmed V and J ends, which lost 5 bases and 9 bases, there was a span of 17 bases. CDR3 nucleotides: TGCAGTGCTGGAGTCGGGGATAGCGGCATTCAGTACTTC. Translation gives CSAGVGDSGIQYF.

In its sample, this clonotype was seen many times. The CDR3 DNA is TGTGCCAGCAAAGAGGACCTAGCCAAAAACATTCAGTACTTC. It encodes CASKEDLAKNIQYF. This chain joins TRBV6-1 and TRBJ2-4; no reliable D call. Trimming took 7 bases from V and 0 from J, leaving 10 bases between them. Germline V gene lookup returns CDR1 MNHNS and CDR2 SASEGT. This CDR3 has 14 amino acids.

This clonotype was counted at least ten times. The chain carries TRBV28 and TRBJ1-1; a possible D gene is TRBD1 (6 bases). Germline assignment: CDR1 MDHEN and CDR2 SYDVKM. This CDR3 has 12 amino acids. V lost 6 bases, J lost 10 bases, and 15 bases lay in between. CDR3 DNA sequence: TGTGCCAGCAGCCTGGAAGGGGGGTTAGCTTTCTTT. Protein sequence: CASSLEGGLAFF.

The chain carries TRBV7-9 and TRBJ1-2; D is unresolved. V shed 1 base and J shed 8 bases, with 20 bases lying between them. Per germline, CDR1 SEHNR and CDR2 FQNEAQ (reference sequence). The CDR3 consists of 16 residues. CDR3 residues: CASSLGSLNRAKGYTF. Written as DNA, the CDR3 is TGTGCCAGCAGCTTAGGGTCCCTGAACCGGGCGAAGGGCTACACCTTC.

This clonotype was seen at least ten times. CDR3 sequence reads: CSVLQGQSYEQYF. Here the CDR3 DNA reads TGCAGCGTCCTACAGGGGCAGAGCTACGAGCAGTACTTC. The V and J genes are TRBV29-1 and TRBJ2-7; TRBD1 aligns across 7 bases. Germline V CDR1 and CDR2: SQVTM, ANQGSEA. This CDR3 region has 13 residues. With V trimmed by 6 bases and J by 3 bases, 8 bases remained unmatched.

This clonotype was recorded many times. One end of the junction does not line up with germline, which may come from a read error. CDR3 in amino acids: CAGSPSDSFTDTQYF. DNA of the CDR3: TGTGCCGGCAGTCCCTCGGACAGCTTCACAGATACGCAGTATTTT. The chain has TRBV28 and TRBJ2-3, with a possible D match to TRBD1 (6 bases). Germline CDR1 MDHEN, CDR2 SYDVKM. The CDR3 consists of 15 residues. The whole variable domain, filled in from reference TRBV28 and TRBJ2-3, reads DVKVTQSSRYLVKRTGEKVFLECVQDMDHENMFWYRQDPGLGLRLIYFSYDVKMKEKGDIPEGYSVSREKKERFSLILESASTNQTSMYLCAGSPSDSFTDTQYFGPGTRLTVL.

This clonotype was detected a few times. The genes are TRBV10-3 and TRBJ2-2, with D unclear. The germline V and J ends were trimmed by 5 bases and 6 bases, with 10 bases remaining between them. CDR1 ENHRY and CDR2 SYGVKD come from the germline V gene. This CDR3 contains 13 residues. CDR3: CAISREDAGELFF. The CDR3 nucleotides are TGTGCCATCAGTCGAGAGGACGCCGGGGAGCTGTTTTTT.

This clonotype was seen ten or more times. V gene TRBV7-9 combines with J gene TRBJ2-3, with 7 bases matching TRBD2. Germline CDR1 and CDR2: SEHNR and FQNEAQ (reference sequence). The CDR3 extends over 15 amino acids. Trimming took 4 bases from V and 1 from J; bases not matched to a gene: 5. CDR3 sequence reads: CASSSAGLGTDTQYF. For the CDR3, the DNA is TGTGCCAGCAGCTCAGCGGGATTAGGCACAGATACGCAGTATTTT.

This clonotype appeared a few times. The V gene is TRBV11-3, the J gene TRBJ2-5; 7 bases map to TRBD2. V gave up 1 base and J gave up 5 bases; unmatched junction bases: 7. Germline CDR1 reads SGHNT; CDR2 reads YENEEA. The CDR3 is 15 residues long. CDR3 sequence: CASSLGATSRETQYF. In nucleotides, the CDR3 is TGTGCCAGCAGCTTAGGGGCGACTAGCCGTGAGACCCAGTACTTC.

The chain links TRBV20-1 to TRBJ2-5, with 9 bases matching TRBD1. V dropped 5 bases and J dropped 1; count of bases not matched to a gene: 2. The CDR3 extends over 13 amino acids. Germline V CDR1 and CDR2: DFQATT, SNEGSKA (reference sequence). The CDR3 coding sequence is TGCAGTGCTCTACAGGGGGCCCAAGAGACCCAGTACTTC. As protein: CSALQGAQETQYF.

At least ten counts were recorded for this clonotype. As DNA, the CDR3 is TGTGCCAGCTCACTCCCGGCGGCAGGGGCTTACTACAATGAGCAGTTCTTC. Protein product: CASSLPAAGAYYNEQFF. The rearrangement uses TRBV18 and TRBJ2-1; D perhaps matches TRBD1 (6 bases). This CDR3 contains 17 residues. CDR1 and CDR2 (germline): KGHSH, LQKENI. Deletions cut 4 bases from V and 3 bases from J, with 19 bases between. Full variable domain (rest looked up from reference TRBV18 and TRBJ2-1): NAGVMQNPRHLVRRRGQEARLRCSPMKGHSHVYWYRQLPEEGLKFMVYLQKENIIDESGMPKERFSAEFPKEGPSILRIQQVVRGDSAAYFCASSLPAAGAYYNEQFFGPGTRLTVL.

This clonotype was counted ten times or more. CDR3 protein: CASSLRGTAGNTIYF. In DNA form, the CDR3 reads TGTGCCAGCAGTTTAAGGGGGACAGCGGGAAACACCATATATTTT. The rearrangement uses TRBV28 and TRBJ1-3; the match to TRBD1 covers 7 bases. This CDR3 is 15 amino acids long. V shed 2 bases, J shed 4 bases, and the junction held 5 bases outside the gene matches. Germline values: CDR1 MDHEN, CDR2 SYDVKM.

This clonotype was counted a few times. The V and J genes are TRBV6-1 and TRBJ2-7; D remains unclear. The length of the CDR3 is 12 residues. Germline CDR1 MNHNS, CDR2 SASEGT. V was shortened by 4 bases and J by 5 bases, with 9 bases between the two germline ends. CDR3 coding DNA: TGTGCCAGCAGTGTGCTTTGGGACGAGCAGTACTTC. This translates into CASSVLWDEQYF.

A few counts support this clonotype. CDR3 nucleotides: TGTGCCAGCTCAACCCAGGGGGTGGATGAAAAACTGTTTTTT. As protein: CASSTQGVDEKLFF. The chain uses TRBV18 and TRBJ1-4; 7 positions agree with TRBD1. CDR1 is KGHSH and CDR2 is LQKENI in the germline V gene. After removal of 5 bases from V and 6 bases from J, the junction contained 6 bases not matched to a gene. CDR3 length equals 14 residues.

This clonotype was seen repeatedly, ten times or more. V is TRBV7-2 and J is TRBJ1-2, with 9 bases aligning to TRBD1. Losses at the gene ends were 4 bases for V and 0 bases for J; bases not matched to a gene: 3. Germline loops: CDR1 SGHTA, CDR2 FQGNSA. The CDR3 sequence is 15 residues long. This CDR3 is CASSSRQGANYGYTF. CDR3 sequence (DNA): TGTGCCAGCAGCTCAAGACAGGGGGCTAACTATGGCTACACCTTC.

V usage is TRBV28 and J usage is TRBJ2-7; D possibly corresponds to TRBD2 (6 bases). Germline V gives CDR1 MDHEN, CDR2 SYDVKM. CDR3 length equals 14 residues. V lost 6 bases to trimming and J lost 5 bases, with 17 bases between them. This chain's CDR3 is CASRRGAGMDEQYF. Written as DNA, the CDR3 is TGTGCCAGCAGGAGGGGCGCGGGGATGGACGAGCAGTACTTC.